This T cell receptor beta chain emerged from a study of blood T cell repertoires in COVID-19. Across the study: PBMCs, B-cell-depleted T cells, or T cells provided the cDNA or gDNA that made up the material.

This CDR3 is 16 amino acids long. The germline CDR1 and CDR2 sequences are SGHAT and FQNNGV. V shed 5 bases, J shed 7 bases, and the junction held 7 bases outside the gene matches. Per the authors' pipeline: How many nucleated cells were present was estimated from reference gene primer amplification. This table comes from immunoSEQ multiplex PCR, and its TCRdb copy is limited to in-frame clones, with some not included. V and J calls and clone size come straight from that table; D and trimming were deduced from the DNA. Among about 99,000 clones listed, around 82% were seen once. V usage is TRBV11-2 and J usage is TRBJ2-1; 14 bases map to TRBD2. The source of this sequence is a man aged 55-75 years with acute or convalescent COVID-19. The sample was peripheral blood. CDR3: CASSLLTSGRANEQFF. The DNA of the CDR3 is TGTGCCAGCAGCCTCTTGACTAGCGGGAGGGCAAATGAGCAGTTCTTC.